One and the same sample provided the 14 T cell receptor beta chains below, sequenced in a study of blood T cell repertoires in COVID-19. Here immunoSEQ multiplex PCR was the method, and the copy in TCRdb shows in-frame clones only, minus some. The data hold about 480,000 clones, with 80% to 90% observed a single time. Sequencing was done on a sample of peripheral blood. The receptor set was obtained from a man between 18 and 35 years old with COVID-19, enrolled during active disease.

The chain combines TRBV21-1 with TRBJ2-1; the table names TRBD2, a call not compared with the DNA. TRBV21-1 is deemed a pseudogene. The CDR3 runs to 16 residues. The CDR3 bases are TGTGCCAGCAGCTCATCGACTGAGAAGGCATACAATGAGCAGTTCTTC. Protein: CASSSSTEKAYNEQFF.

The chain joins TRBV7-2 to TRBJ2-7; D not resolved. Germline CDR1 and CDR2: SGHTA and FQGNSA. The CDR3 spans 13 residues. Trimming took 0 bases from V and 2 from J, leaving 5 bases between them. CDR3 amino acids: CASSLAPAYEQYF. The DNA for the CDR3 is TGTGCCAGCAGCTTAGCTCCAGCCTACGAGCAGTACTTC.

This clone has only a few counts. V is TRBV4-1 and J is TRBJ2-1; 10 bases fit TRBD2. Germline CDR1 reads MGHRA; CDR2 reads YSYEKL. The CDR3 is 19 residues long. V trimming: 0 bases; J trimming: 4 bases; junction bases outside the gene matches: 12. CDR3 loop: CASSQDRSGGATIYNEQFF. In DNA form, the CDR3 reads TGCGCCAGCAGCCAAGATCGGAGCGGGGGGGCTACCATTTACAATGAGCAGTTCTTC.

This clone was counted once. The genes are TRBV28 and TRBJ1-1, with a possible D match to TRBD1 (5 bases). This CDR3 is 13 amino acids long. The V and J ends lost 7 bases and 4 bases respectively, with 13 bases between them. CDR1 is MDHEN, CDR2 SYDVKM, per germline. In DNA, the CDR3 is TGTGCCAGCATCCACGGGGGTTCCACTGAAGCTTTCTTT. Translation: CASIHGGSTEAFF. The full variable domain, in which reference TRBV28 and TRBJ1-1 provide the parts outside the CDR3, is DVKVTQSSRYLVKRTGEKVFLECVQDMDHENMFWYRQDPGLGLRLIYFSYDVKMKEKGDIPEGYSVSREKKERFSLILESASTNQTSMYLCASIHGGSTEAFFGQGTRLTVV.

The gene calls are TRBV7-9 and TRBJ2-1; 14 positions match TRBD2. Germline CDR1 SEHNR, CDR2 FQNEAQ (reference sequence). This CDR3 region has 17 residues. Trimming at V came to 5 bases and at J to 10 bases, leaving 13 bases not matched to a gene. The CDR3 DNA is TGTGCCAGCAGCCCAAGTCTGGGACTAGCGGGAGTCGGGGAGCAGTTCTTC. Its translation: CASSPSLGLAGVGEQFF. The entire variable domain, with the rest obtained from reference TRBV7-9 and TRBJ2-1, is as follows: DTGVSQNPRHKITKRGQNVTFRCDPISEHNRLYWYRQTLGQGPEFLTYFQNEAQLEKSRLLSDRFSAERPKGSFSTLEIQRTEQGDSAMYLCASSPSLGLAGVGEQFFGPGTRLTVL.

The V gene is TRBV5-4, the J gene TRBJ2-1, with 14 bases matching TRBD2. The J segment lost 7 bases and the V segment lost 4 bases, leaving 7 bases of the junction unmatched. Per the germline V gene, CDR1 is SGHNT and CDR2 is YYREEE (reference sequence). The CDR3 runs to 16 residues. CDR3 coding DNA: TGTGCCAGCAGCCCCACCGGGACTAGCGGGAGAAATGAGCAGTTCTTC. It is translated as CASSPTGTSGRNEQFF.

The J gene is TRBJ2-2, the V gene TRBV5-4; tentatively, D is TRBD2 (7 bases). The CDR3 is 16 residues long. Trimming left V 5 bases short and J 2 bases short, with 16 bases between. Germline V gives CDR1 SGHNT, CDR2 YYREEE (reference sequence). This CDR3 reads CASRLGGAGNTGELFF. The CDR3 bases are TGTGCCAGCAGACTAGGGGGGGCTGGCAACACCGGGGAGCTGTTTTTT.

The chain is built from TRBV5-4 and TRBJ2-6; D is perhaps TRBD1 (6 bases). Germline V lookup: CDR1 SGHNT, CDR2 YYREEE (reference sequence). The V and J ends lost 4 bases and 4 bases respectively, with 12 bases between them. The CDR3 runs 15 residues. The CDR3: CASSPQGVGANVLTF. The CDR3 nucleotides are TGTGCCAGCAGCCCACAGGGAGTCGGGGCCAACGTCCTGACTTTC.

The V and J genes are TRBV5-4 and TRBJ2-3, with D uncertain. Per germline, CDR1 SGHNT and CDR2 YYREEE (reference sequence). CDR3 length: 14 amino acids. V dropped 4 bases and J dropped 2 bases, with 11 bases sitting between them. As DNA, the CDR3 is TGTGCCAGCAGCCTGACACTGGACACAGATACGCAGTATTTT. Protein: CASSLTLDTDTQYF. The whole variable domain, filled in from reference TRBV5-4 and TRBJ2-3, reads ETGVTQSPTHLIKTRGQQVTLRCSSQSGHNTVSWYQQALGQGPQFIFQYYREEENGRGNFPPRFSGLQFPNYSSELNVNALELDDSALYLCASSLTLDTDTQYFGPGTRLTVL.

This clone appeared once. This chain links TRBV6-1 with TRBJ1-1, with unresolved D. The germline gives CDR1 MNHNS, CDR2 SASEGT. This CDR3 is 14 amino acids long. Trimming removed 0 bases from V and 3 bases from J, with 8 bases in between. CDR3 residues: CASSEARGYTEAFF. CDR3 in DNA: TGTGCCAGCAGTGAAGCTCGGGGATACACTGAAGCTTTCTTT.

The chain carries TRBV13 and TRBJ2-3, with 11 bases fitting TRBD2. This CDR3 contains 19 residues. Germline values: CDR1 PRHDT, CDR2 FYEKMQ (reference sequence). V shed 1 base, J shed 0 bases, and the junction held 9 bases outside the gene matches. CDR3: CASSLEVPSGGNSTDTQYF. The CDR3 bases are TGTGCCAGCAGCTTAGAGGTCCCTAGCGGGGGGAACAGCACAGATACGCAGTATTTT.

The V and J genes are TRBV6-6 and TRBJ1-2; the match to TRBD1 covers 7 bases. From germline, CDR1 is MNHNY and CDR2 SVGAGI (reference sequence). The CDR3 has 15 residues. The junction had 10 bases not matched to a gene; V was cut back by 5 bases and J by 4 bases. The CDR3 coding sequence is TGTGCCAGCAGTACGCCCCAAGGGGGCGGCTATGGCTACACCTTC. As protein: CASSTPQGGGYGYTF.

The chain couples TRBV9 to TRBJ2-5, with D possibly matching TRBD2 (6 bases). V was shortened by 1 base and J by 3 bases, with 10 bases between the two germline ends. Germline-derived CDR1 and CDR2 are SGDLS and YYNGEE. The CDR3 totals 14 residues. CDR3 nucleotides: TGTGCCAGCAGCGTATCCGGGGGTGAAGAGACCCAGTACTTC. Encoded protein: CASSVSGGEETQYF.

The gene calls are TRBV27 and TRBJ2-5; 7 bases align to TRBD2. Germline assignment: CDR1 MNHEY and CDR2 SMNVEV (reference sequence). V was clipped by 6 bases and J by 1 base; unmatched bases: 5. CDR3 size: 14 residues. CDR3 in DNA: TGTGCCAGCAGGCCGGGAGGAGGCCAAGAGACCCAGTACTTC. Its protein is CASRPGGGQETQYF.